The 14 T cell receptor beta chains presented below share a single source sample, sequenced in a study of blood T cell repertoires in COVID-19. Using immunoSEQ multiplex PCR, the repertoire was profiled, and TCRdb retains in-frame clones only, with some absent. The table shows 120,000 or so clones, with about four fifths occurring only once. The sequencing sample was made of peripheral blood. All receptors come from a woman aged 30 to 39 who had recovered from COVID-19.

This clone has only a few counts. V usage is TRBV2 and J usage is TRBJ1-1; D is possibly TRBD1 (6 bases). The CDR3 extends over 13 amino acids. Per the germline V gene, CDR1 is SNHLY and CDR2 is FYNNEI. V lost 8 bases, J lost 5 bases, and 15 bases lay in between. The CDR3 loop reads CASPRGQGTEAFF. The DNA for the CDR3 is TGTGCCAGCCCCAGAGGCCAGGGGACTGAAGCTTTCTTT.

This chain joins TRBV24-1 and TRBJ2-5; D uncertain. Germline values: CDR1 KGHDR, CDR2 SFDVKD. The CDR3 loop spans 13 amino acids. Trimming removed 2 bases from V and 5 bases from J, with 8 bases in between. The CDR3, as DNA: TGTGCCACCAGTGATTCAAACAAGGAGACCCAGTACTTC. It codes for CATSDSNKETQYF.

The chain recombines TRBV6-5 with TRBJ2-7, with 8 bases fitting TRBD1. This CDR3 has 12 residues. The junction had 7 bases not matched to a gene; V was cut back by 11 bases and J by 4 bases. From germline, CDR1 is MNHEY and CDR2 SVGAGI. The CDR3 sequence: CAGRTGRYEQYF. The CDR3 DNA reads as TGTGCCGGACGGACAGGGAGATACGAGCAGTACTTC.

The chain is built from TRBV5-1 and TRBJ2-7; weak D call: TRBD2 (6 bases). The CDR3 runs 15 residues. V lost 0 bases and J lost 1, with 11 bases in between. Per germline, CDR1 SGHRS and CDR2 YFSETQ. CDR3 amino acids: CASSLAAGLSYEQYF. CDR3 sequence (DNA): TGCGCCAGCAGCTTGGCGGCGGGGTTATCCTACGAGCAGTACTTC.

The CDR3 DNA sequence: TGTGCCAGCTCCCGAAACCGGGACACAAGTGGCTACACCTTC. The encoded protein is CASSRNRDTSGYTF. The chain couples TRBV18 to TRBJ1-2; D possibly corresponds to TRBD1 (6 bases). The V end lost 6 bases, the J end lost 7 bases, and 18 bases lay between the germline ends. CDR3 length equals 14 residues. Germline values: CDR1 KGHSH, CDR2 LQKENI.

The genes are TRBV9 and TRBJ2-3, with 11 bases lining up with TRBD2. J was trimmed by 0 bases and V by 0 bases; bases with no gene match: 9. The length of the CDR3 is 19 residues. The V gene's germline CDR1 is SGDLS and CDR2 YYNGEE. As DNA, the CDR3 is TGTGCCAGCAGCGTAGGAGGCACTAGCGGGGGTTGGAGCACAGATACGCAGTATTTT. Translation: CASSVGGTSGGWSTDTQYF.

This clone came up a few times. V gene TRBV2 combines with J gene TRBJ2-5, with 7 nucleotides matching TRBD2. Germline V gene data show CDR1 as SNHLY and CDR2 as FYNNEI. The CDR3 has 15 amino acids. V lost 0 bases, J lost 7 bases, and 8 bases stayed unmatched. The CDR3 DNA reads as TGTGCCAGCAGTGAAGCTGAGGGCGGGAGAGGGACCCAGTACTTC. The encoded protein is CASSEAEGGRGTQYF.

J is TRBJ2-1 and V is TRBV27; 10 bases map to TRBD2. V lost 7 bases to trimming and J lost 6 bases; unmatched junction nucleotides: 15. The CDR3 is made up of 17 amino acids. Germline assignment: CDR1 MNHEY and CDR2 SMNVEV (reference sequence). The CDR3 coding sequence is TGTGCCAGCACGAATCTAGCGGGAGCGAGTTCCGGCAATGAGCAGTTCTTC. Amino acids: CASTNLAGASSGNEQFF.

This clone was observed at least ten times. This sequence joins TRBV12-5 and TRBJ2-6, with TRBD2 as a possible D gene (5 bases). CDR3 length equals 17 residues. CDR1 is LGHNT and CDR2 is FRNRAP in the germline V gene. With 0 bases removed from V and 2 bases from J, the gap between germline ends came to 11 bases. The CDR3 DNA is TGTGCTAGTGGTTTGGTGGAGGTAACCCCTGGGGCCAACGTCCTGACTTTC. It yields the protein CASGLVEVTPGANVLTF.

This clone was seen only once. The chain is built from TRBV21-1 and TRBJ2-1; the table gives TRBD1 as D, unverified against the DNA. TRBV21-1 is listed as a pseudogene. The CDR3 contains 16 residues. The CDR3 loop is CASSKAGAGEDNEQFF. The CDR3, as DNA: TGTGCCAGCAGCAAAGCAGGGGCTGGAGAGGACAATGAGCAGTTCTTC.

CDR3 coding DNA: TGTGCCAGCAGCGTAGGTGGAGGAAAAGAGACCCAGTACTTC. Translation: CASSVGGGKETQYF. The V call is TRBV9, the J call TRBJ2-5; weak D call: TRBD2 (5 bases). Trimming removed 0 bases from V and 3 bases from J, with 9 bases in between. CDR3 size: 14 residues. CDR1 and CDR2 from the germline V gene are SGDLS and YYNGEE.

In its sample, this clone was seen a few times. The V call is TRBV27, the J call TRBJ2-7; possible D gene TRBD2, 6 bases. Deletions cut 7 bases from V and 3 bases from J, with 13 bases between. Per the germline V gene, CDR1 is MNHEY and CDR2 is SMNVEV (reference sequence). The CDR3 consists of 13 residues. CDR3 region: CASTGGWGYEQYF. CDR3 nucleotides: TGTGCCAGCACTGGAGGGTGGGGCTACGAGCAGTACTTC.

The chain uses TRBV7-8 and TRBJ2-7; D perhaps matches TRBD1 (5 bases). The V gene lost 5 bases and the J gene lost 6 bases, with 17 bases spanning the gap. The germline gives CDR1 SGHVS, CDR2 FQNEAQ. The CDR3 extends over 14 amino acids. CDR3 residues: CASSPTPTVSEQYF. CDR3 nucleotides: TGTGCCAGCAGCCCGACTCCGACAGTCAGCGAGCAGTACTTC.

The CDR3 region is CASSLYEEADTQYF. CDR3 sequence (DNA): TGTGCCAGCTCCCTTTATGAGGAGGCAGATACGCAGTATTTT. The rearrangement links TRBV6-5 to TRBJ2-3, with D possibly being TRBD2 (5 bases). The germline V gene has CDR1 MNHEY and CDR2 SVGAGI. CDR3 size: 14 residues. The V gene lost 8 bases and the J gene lost 4 bases, with 16 bases spanning the gap.